A single sample is the source of the 26 T cell receptor beta chains below, sequenced in a study of graft-versus-host responses after intestinal transplantation. Here immunoSEQ multiplex PCR was the method, and the copy in TCRdb shows in-frame clones only, minus some. The sample includes tens of thousands of clones, around 96% of them seen just once. The sample here was PBMCs, taken 16 days after intestinal transplant. The receptors come from a human patient who received an intestinal transplant, so some T cells may come from the graft donor.

This clone was detected once. The chain employs TRBV9 and TRBJ2-3, with D tentatively TRBD1 or TRBD2 (5 bases each). Germline CDR1 reads SGDLS; CDR2 reads YYNGEE. Trimming pared 4 bases from V and 0 bases from J, leaving 9 bases between. CDR3 length: 14 residues. The CDR3 loop is CASSTRDSTDTQYF. The DNA of the CDR3 is TGTGCCAGCAGCACCCGGGACAGCACAGATACGCAGTATTTT. Combining the CDR3 with reference TRBV9 and TRBJ2-3 gives the whole variable domain DSGVTQTPKHLITATGQRVTLRCSPRSGDLSVYWYQQSLDQGLQFLIQYYNGEERAKGNILERFSAQQFPDLHSELNLSSLELGDSALYFCASSTRDSTDTQYFGPGTRLTVL.

This chain links TRBV5-1 with TRBJ1-6; D is perhaps TRBD1 (5 bases). The CDR3 extends over 15 amino acids. With 5 bases removed from V and 10 bases from J, the gap between germline ends came to 19 bases. Looked up from germline, CDR1 is SGHRS and CDR2 is YFSETQ. CDR3 bases: TGCGCCAGCAGAGAGGGAGGGGCAGGGAGATCACCCCTCCACTTT. Encoded protein: CASREGGAGRSPLHF.

The chain joins TRBV19 to TRBJ2-3; tentatively, D is TRBD1 (6 bases). CDR3 size: 15 residues. Germline CDR1 is LNHDA and CDR2 is SQIVND (reference sequence). V was cut by 0 bases and J by 3 bases, with 10 bases left in between. CDR3 sequence reads: CASSIEDSPTDTQYF. CDR3 sequence (DNA): TGTGCCAGTAGTATAGAGGACAGCCCTACAGATACGCAGTATTTT.

The chain employs TRBV9 and TRBJ2-7; unclear D gene. Germline V gives CDR1 SGDLS, CDR2 YYNGEE. The CDR3 consists of 14 residues. V shed 0 bases and J shed 0 bases, with 7 bases lying between them. The CDR3 protein is CASSVASSSYEQYF. CDR3 nucleotide sequence: TGTGCCAGCAGCGTAGCTTCCTCCTCCTACGAGCAGTACTTC.

The chain has TRBV13 and TRBJ2-2; D is undetermined. Germline lookup yields CDR1 PRHDT and CDR2 FYEKMQ (reference sequence). The CDR3 consists of 14 residues. V was cut by 0 bases and J by 0 bases, with 2 bases left in between. CDR3: CASSLGSNTGELFF. CDR3 bases: TGTGCCAGCAGCTTAGGTTCGAACACCGGGGAGCTGTTTTTT.

The chain employs TRBV7-8 and TRBJ1-2, with a tentative D call TRBD1 (6 bases). Germline CDR1 is SGHVS and CDR2 is FQNEAQ. The CDR3 covers 14 residues. V dropped 8 bases and J dropped 6 bases, with 19 bases sitting between them. CDR3 protein: CASLGEGGANGYTF. DNA for the CDR3: TGTGCCAGCTTAGGTGAAGGGGGGGCTAATGGCTACACCTTC.

This chain joins TRBV6-5 and TRBJ1-2; D remains unclear. V shed 0 bases and J shed 8 bases, with 16 bases lying between them. CDR3 size: 15 residues. CDR1 and CDR2 (germline): MNHEY, SVGAGI. CDR3 region: CASSYSIGPEGGYTF. In nucleotides, the CDR3 is TGTGCCAGCAGTTACTCGATAGGGCCAGAAGGGGGCTACACCTTC.

The V and J genes are TRBV15 and TRBJ2-1; D ambiguous. V was trimmed by 5 bases and J by 5 bases, leaving 4 bases between them. This CDR3 has 11 amino acids. Germline V gives CDR1 LNHNV, CDR2 YYDKDF (reference sequence). The CDR3 spells CATSFHNEQFF. CDR3 bases: TGTGCCACCAGCTTTCACAATGAGCAGTTCTTC.

The gene calls are TRBV5-1 and TRBJ2-7; D ambiguous. Trimming removed 0 bases at V and 0 bases at J, with 4 bases between. CDR1 and CDR2 (germline): SGHRS, YFSETQ. The CDR3 loop spans 13 amino acids. CDR3 sequence: CASSLAYSYEQYF. The DNA for the CDR3 is TGCGCCAGCAGCTTGGCGTACTCCTACGAGCAGTACTTC.

J is TRBJ2-7 and V is TRBV19; no definite D call. The V end lost 3 bases, the J end lost 7 bases, and 13 bases lay between the germline ends. Germline CDR1 is LNHDA and CDR2 is SQIVND (reference sequence). The CDR3 is made up of 13 amino acids. The CDR3 reads CASSIEFYGEQYF. The CDR3 bases are TGTGCCAGTAGTATCGAATTTTACGGGGAGCAGTACTTC.

CDR3 sequence: CASSSMVGEKLFF. The CDR3 region has the DNA TGTGCCAGCAGCTCCATGGTCGGCGAAAAACTGTTTTTT. This chain uses TRBV7-6 with TRBJ1-4; no definite D call. The V and J ends lost 4 bases and 8 bases respectively, with 11 bases between them. Germline V gives CDR1 SGHVS, CDR2 FNYEAQ. The CDR3 contains 13 residues.

The CDR3 protein is CASSLTSSYEQYF. The CDR3, as DNA: TGTGCCAGCAGCTTAACTAGCTCCTACGAGCAGTACTTC. This chain connects TRBV11-3 to TRBJ2-7, with D possibly being TRBD2 (5 bases). Germline-derived CDR1 and CDR2 are SGHNT and YENEEA. Trimming removed 2 bases from V and 0 bases from J, with 5 bases in between. This CDR3 has 13 amino acids.

The chain carries TRBV4-2 and TRBJ2-1, with TRBD2 as a possible D gene (6 bases). Trimming cost V 1 base and J 4 bases, with 17 bases left between them. The germline V gene has CDR1 LGHNA and CDR2 YNFKEQ. CDR3 size: 17 residues. The CDR3 nucleotides read TGTGCCAGCAGCCAAGGCTCCGGGACTGCGGGTTACAATGAGCAGTTCTTC. Its protein is CASSQGSGTAGYNEQFF.

The J gene is TRBJ2-3, the V gene TRBV21-1; TRBD1, the table's D call, was not compared with the DNA. TRBV21-1 is a recognized pseudogene. The CDR3 consists of 16 residues. CDR3 in amino acids: CASSKVGPGGADTQYF. The CDR3 DNA sequence: TGTGCCAGCAGCAAAGTGGGGCCAGGGGGCGCAGATACGCAGTATTTT.

The chain couples TRBV6-1 to TRBJ1-5; D gene unclear. Trimming took off 6 bases at V and 2 bases at J, with 8 bases between the two ends. Germline CDR1 reads MNHNS; CDR2 reads SASEGT. The CDR3 contains 13 residues. This CDR3 is CASSPGGNQPQHF. In DNA, the CDR3 is TGTGCCAGCAGCCCAGGAGGCAATCAGCCCCAGCATTTT.

The chain links TRBV10-1 to TRBJ2-1, with TRBD2 matching over 10 bases. V shed 6 bases and J 4 bases; nucleotides not matched to a gene: 9. Germline CDR1 is WNHNN and CDR2 is SYGVQD (reference sequence). The CDR3 is 16 residues long. The CDR3 nucleotides are TGCGCCAGCAGCCCCAAAGCGGGAGGGGCATACAATGAGCAGTTCTTC. This encodes CASSPKAGGAYNEQFF.

The chain couples TRBV5-1 to TRBJ2-7; TRBD2 matches 10 bases. Germline V gives CDR1 SGHRS, CDR2 YFSETQ. This CDR3 has 15 residues. J gave up 6 bases and V 0 bases, and 6 bases lay outside the gene matches. The chain's CDR3 is CASSLEFLAGVEQYF. The DNA of the CDR3 is TGCGCCAGCAGCTTGGAGTTCCTAGCGGGAGTCGAGCAGTACTTC.

This rearrangement joins TRBV13 to TRBJ2-7; 9 positions agree with TRBD1. The CDR3 is 13 residues long. The germline V gene encodes CDR1 PRHDT and CDR2 FYEKMQ (reference sequence). The junction had 2 bases not matched to a gene; V was cut back by 4 bases and J by 4 bases. CDR3 sequence: CASSYGTGYEQYF. The CDR3 DNA is TGTGCCAGCAGCTACGGGACAGGGTACGAGCAGTACTTC.

V gene TRBV18 combines with J gene TRBJ1-1, with no clear D. CDR3 size: 15 residues. Per germline, CDR1 KGHSH and CDR2 LQKENI. The germline V and J ends were trimmed by 1 base and 1 base, with 10 bases remaining between them. Here the CDR3 reads CASSPRTPGNTEAFF. CDR3 in DNA: TGTGCCAGCTCACCACGGACCCCGGGGAACACTGAAGCTTTCTTT.

This chain joins TRBV5-1 and TRBJ2-3; 8 nucleotides agree with TRBD1. The CDR3 loop spans 13 amino acids. J lost 4 bases, V lost 4 bases, and 2 bases had no gene match. Germline CDR1 and CDR2: SGHRS and YFSETQ. CDR3 in amino acids: CASSLDRADTQYF. The CDR3 DNA is TGCGCCAGCAGCCTGGACAGGGCAGATACGCAGTATTTT.

The chain links TRBV5-8 to TRBJ1-4; D remains ambiguous. V lost 4 bases to trimming and J lost 7 bases, with 14 bases between them. This CDR3 is 14 amino acids long. Germline V lookup: CDR1 SGHTS, CDR2 YDEGEE. The CDR3 spells CASSRGRVREKLFF. The CDR3 nucleotides are TGTGCCAGCAGCCGTGGCCGGGTCCGTGAAAAACTGTTTTTT.

V usage is TRBV5-4 and J usage is TRBJ1-2; TRBD1 might be the D (6 bases). V was clipped by 4 bases and J by 6 bases, with 13 bases between them. The CDR3 totals 13 residues. Germline CDR1 and CDR2: SGHNT and YYREEE (reference sequence). CDR3 in amino acids: CASSRPGVNGYTF. For the CDR3, the DNA is TGTGCCAGCAGCCGGCCAGGGGTGAATGGCTACACCTTC.

Comment on this clone: In this CDR3 the conserved last residue, phenylalanine or tryptophan, is missing, so a read error is likely. The chain recombines TRBV19 with TRBJ1-5; D perhaps matches TRBD1 (6 bases). The CDR3 sequence is 15 residues long. V dropped 3 bases and J dropped 0 bases, with 9 bases sitting between them. Germline CDR1 and CDR2: LNHDA and SQIVND (reference sequence). The CDR3 sequence is CASSMTGDSNQPQHS. The CDR3 nucleotides read TGTGCCAGTAGTATGACAGGCGATAGCAATCAGCCCCAGCATTCT.

On this clone itself: One end of the junction is discordant with germline, which a read error may explain. The CDR3 spells CASGIRGGEAQHF. CDR3 DNA: TGTGCCAGTGGTATTCGGGGGGGAGAGGCCCAGCATTTT. The chain joins TRBV19 to TRBJ1-5, with D maybe TRBD1 (5 bases). The CDR3 covers 13 residues. CDR1 and CDR2 (germline): LNHDA, SQIVND (reference sequence).

DNA for the CDR3: TGTGCCAGCTCACCACTGGGGACAGTGAACACTGAAGCTTTCTTT. Encoded protein: CASSPLGTVNTEAFF. The chain combines TRBV18 with TRBJ1-1, with TRBD1 matching 7 bases. Unmatched junction bases numbered 2, after V lost 1 base and J lost 0 bases. CDR3 length equals 15 residues. The germline CDR1 and CDR2 sequences are KGHSH and LQKENI. Full variable domain (remainder filled in from reference TRBV18 and TRBJ1-1): NAGVMQNPRHLVRRRGQEARLRCSPMKGHSHVYWYRQLPEEGLKFMVYLQKENIIDESGMPKERFSAEFPKEGPSILRIQQVVRGDSAAYFCASSPLGTVNTEAFFGQGTRLTVV.

This chain uses TRBV4-1 with TRBJ2-7; tentative D call: TRBD2 (6 bases). With 3 bases removed from V and 6 bases from J, the gap between germline ends came to 9 bases. This CDR3 has 12 amino acids. Per the germline V gene, CDR1 is MGHRA and CDR2 is YSYEKL. In DNA, the CDR3 is TGCGCCAGCAGCCACCCGGGACTCGAGCAGTACTTC. Translated: CASSHPGLEQYF.